This T cell receptor (beta chain) was captured in a study of blood T cells in healthy people across ages. Findings and limits, study-wide: The fall in TCR beta diversity per million T cells was roughly linear with age.

The CDR3 extends over 16 amino acids. Germline assignment: CDR1 SGDLS and CDR2 YYNGEE. The individuals who served as donors were healthy Caucasians living in Russia, aged about 6 to 100. Peripheral blood, about 10 milliliters per donor, was collected. In each sample, at least 7 million PBMCs were isolated. About this clonotype itself: What it binds is unknown. Its ends do not fully match the called genes, so a read error is possible.

Next came a second PCR, run for about 7 to 12 cycles, which used a sample-barcoded 5' primer along with a J-beta primer mix. MiXCR, run by TCRdb on the 5' RACE reads, gives a single entry per CDR3 protein. The sample records 1.5 million to 2 million distinct CDR3 sequences, roughly two fifths being singletons. The sequencing input was blood. The receptor comes from a human donor in good health. The chain combines TRBV9 with TRBJ2-3; 8 bases align to TRBD2. The CDR3 DNA follows: TGTGCCAGCAGCTCTAATCGGGGGGGATACACAGATACGCGGTATTTT. Its protein product is CASSSNRGGYTDTRYF.